This T cell receptor beta chain originates from a study of cytomegalovirus exposure and HLA in healthy donors. Study-wide results and limits: The CMV antigen specificity of a few CMV-associated chains was confirmed through in vitro analysis.

Assay used: immunoSEQ multiplex PCR; TCRdb lists only in-frame clones, some missing. This table has approximately 150,000 clones, around four fifths appearing once. This clone was seen a handful of times. As yet, its antigen is unknown. This receptor was identified in a man under 40 in good health and CMV-seropositive. Material for sequencing was PBMCs.

The CDR3 DNA reads as TGTGCCAGCAGTTTCGTCCAGGGATCCACTGAAGCTTTCTTT. It yields the protein CASSFVQGSTEAFF. The rearrangement links TRBV6-5 to TRBJ1-1, with a tentative D call TRBD1 (5 bases). CDR1 and CDR2 (germline): MNHEY, SVGAGI. The CDR3 is 14 amino acids. V gave up 4 bases and J gave up 4 bases, with 13 bases separating them.